Below are 19 T cell receptor beta chains sequenced from a single sample in a study of blood T cell repertoires in COVID-19. Profiling relied on immunoSEQ multiplex PCR, and the TCRdb table lists in-frame clones only, not all of them. The repertoire holds about 120,000 clones, roughly 85% seen once, with more than 4% in the top ten. The sample comprised peripheral blood. The receptors stem from a human donor in a cohort sampled during active COVID-19.

The chain has TRBV5-1 and TRBJ1-4, with D unresolved. Trimming shortened V by 4 bases and J by 0 bases, and 7 bases separated the two germline ends. Looked up from germline, CDR1 is SGHRS and CDR2 is YFSETQ. The CDR3 is 14 amino acids. CDR3 sequence reads: CASSPSATNEKLFF. The CDR3, as DNA: TGCGCCAGCAGCCCGAGTGCAACTAATGAAAAACTGTTTTTT.

This chain connects TRBV28 to TRBJ2-1; 7 bases line up with TRBD2. This CDR3 comprises 17 residues. The junction had 17 bases not matched to a gene; V was cut back by 4 bases and J by 8 bases. Germline V gene sequence: CDR1 MDHEN, CDR2 SYDVKM. CDR3 in amino acids: CASSSSRGSSGKDEQFF. In DNA, the CDR3 is TGTGCCAGCAGTTCTTCTCGCGGGAGCTCGGGGAAGGATGAGCAGTTCTTC.

This chain uses TRBV5-1 with TRBJ1-2; no clear D gene. Germline loops: CDR1 SGHRS, CDR2 YFSETQ. The CDR3 runs to 14 residues. V shed 0 bases and J shed 2 bases, with 8 bases lying between them. Here the CDR3 DNA reads TGCGCCAGCAGCTTGGAAGCGGGGAACTATGGCTACACCTTC. Translating gives CASSLEAGNYGYTF.

The chain uses TRBV6-6 and TRBJ2-7; TRBD2 might be the D (5 bases). Germline V CDR1 and CDR2: MNHNY, SVGAGI (reference sequence). Trimming shortened V by 10 bases and J by 1 base, and 11 bases separated the two germline ends. The CDR3 spans 12 residues. The CDR3 protein is CATWTGSYEQYF. For the CDR3, the DNA is TGTGCCACTTGGACGGGATCCTACGAGCAGTACTTC.

The V gene is TRBV5-1, the J gene TRBJ2-3; TRBD2 aligns across 13 bases. This CDR3 has 19 amino acids. Germline V gene lookup returns CDR1 SGHRS and CDR2 YFSETQ. J was trimmed by 2 bases and V by 4 bases; bases with no gene match: 13. The CDR3 reads CASSRYWTSGSMATDTQYF. The CDR3 nucleotides are TGCGCCAGCAGCAGATACTGGACTAGCGGGAGCATGGCCACAGATACGCAGTATTTT.

V is TRBV19 and J is TRBJ2-7; weak D call: TRBD1 (6 bases). CDR1 and CDR2 (germline): LNHDA, SQIVND (reference sequence). Trimming took off 5 bases at V and 4 bases at J, with 12 bases between the two ends. The CDR3 has 13 amino acids. The DNA for the CDR3 is TGTGCCAGTAGTCCCCAAGACAGGTACGAGCAGTACTTC. Translation: CASSPQDRYEQYF.

The genes are TRBV5-1 and TRBJ2-3; D is uncertain. The V and J ends lost 0 bases and 0 bases respectively, with 5 bases between them. Looked up from germline, CDR1 is SGHRS and CDR2 is YFSETQ. The CDR3 totals 14 residues. CDR3 sequence (DNA): TGCGCCAGCAGCTTGGGCCGGAGCACAGATACGCAGTATTTT. It translates to CASSLGRSTDTQYF.

This clone has only one observation. This chain connects TRBV10-2 to TRBJ1-1; D remains ambiguous. This CDR3 is built from 13 residues. The V end was cut by 10 bases, the J end by 1 base, with 13 bases between. Germline CDR1 and CDR2: WSHSY and SAAADI. The CDR3 DNA reads TGCGCCACCTCGTCTGAGGGGAACACTGAAGCTTTCTTT. It encodes CATSSEGNTEAFF.

The chain joins TRBV2 to TRBJ2-1; unclear D gene. Germline loops: CDR1 SNHLY, CDR2 FYNNEI. V lost 5 bases and J 5 bases, leaving 4 bases between the germline ends. The length of the CDR3 is 11 residues. CDR3 coding DNA: TGTGCCAGCAGTCTTGACAATGAGCAGTTCTTC. Its translation: CASSLDNEQFF. The full variable domain, its missing parts supplied by reference TRBV2 and TRBJ2-1, is EPEVTQTPSHQVTQMGQEVILRCVPISNHLYFYWYRQILGQKVEFLVSFYNNEISEKSEIFDDQFSVERPDGSNFTLKIRSTKLEDSAMYFCASSLDNEQFFGPGTRLTVL.

The chain combines TRBV19 with TRBJ1-3; D gene ambiguous. There are 16 residues in the CDR3. CDR1 and CDR2 from the germline V gene are LNHDA and SQIVND (reference sequence). V lost 1 base and J 0 bases, leaving 10 bases between the germline ends. The CDR3 spells CASSIGPPLSGNTIYF. The CDR3 DNA reads as TGTGCCAGTAGTATAGGGCCGCCTCTCTCTGGAAACACCATATATTTT.

V usage is TRBV5-8 and J usage is TRBJ2-1; D may be TRBD1 (5 bases). V was pared by 4 bases and J by 13 bases, with 9 bases between. The CDR3 sequence is 10 residues long. Germline V lookup: CDR1 SGHTS, CDR2 YDEGEE. CDR3 loop: CASSAGFQFF. As DNA, the CDR3 is TGTGCCAGCAGCGCAGGGTTTCAGTTCTTC.

The rearrangement joins TRBV14 to TRBJ2-7; 7 positions agree with TRBD1. V lost 1 base, J lost 3 bases, and 12 bases stayed unmatched. Germline assignment: CDR1 SGHDN and CDR2 FVKESK. The CDR3 is 17 amino acids. The CDR3 reads CASSQASHRGPIYEQYF. The CDR3 region has the DNA TGTGCCAGCAGCCAAGCGAGTCACAGGGGCCCCATCTACGAGCAGTACTTC.

The V call is TRBV18, the J call TRBJ1-4; no reliable D call. The CDR3 sequence is 15 residues long. The V gene lost 2 bases and the J gene lost 4 bases, with 11 bases spanning the gap. Germline CDR1 and CDR2: KGHSH and LQKENI. This chain's CDR3 is CASSPLGSLNEKLFF. In nucleotides, the CDR3 is TGTGCCAGCTCACCATTGGGCAGCCTTAATGAAAAACTGTTTTTT.

J is TRBJ2-5 and V is TRBV5-4; TRBD2 agrees at 14 bases. Germline-derived CDR1 and CDR2 are SGHNT and YYREEE (reference sequence). This CDR3 is 16 amino acids long. The trim removed 5 bases at V and 5 bases at J, leaving 8 bases unmatched. CDR3 bases: TGTGCCAGCAGTCCGACTAGCGGGAGGGGTCGCGAGACCCAGTACTTC. Amino acids: CASSPTSGRGRETQYF.

V gene TRBV11-2 combines with J gene TRBJ2-7; D gene unclear. CDR1 is SGHAT and CDR2 is FQNNGV in the germline V gene. The V end lost 4 bases, the J end lost 7 bases, and 11 bases lay between the germline ends. The CDR3 runs to 12 residues. The CDR3 spells CASSSNEAEQYF. The CDR3 bases are TGTGCCAGCAGCTCGAACGAGGCGGAGCAGTACTTC.

The chain has TRBV5-5 and TRBJ1-4; weak D call: TRBD1 (6 bases). The CDR3 spans 15 residues. The germline V gene has CDR1 SGHKS and CDR2 YYEKEE (reference sequence). Trimming removed 4 bases from V and 0 bases from J, with 10 bases in between. CDR3 region: CASSMTGATNEKLFF. The CDR3 DNA reads as TGTGCCAGCAGCATGACAGGCGCAACTAATGAAAAACTGTTTTTT.

This clone was found once. The chain employs TRBV19 and TRBJ1-1, with 9 positions matching TRBD1. The germline CDR1 and CDR2 sequences are LNHDA and SQIVND (reference sequence). The CDR3 contains 12 residues. V was pared by 6 bases and J by 4 bases, with 0 bases of the junction left unmatched. The CDR3: CASRTGGTEAFF. The CDR3 DNA sequence: TGTGCCAGTAGGACAGGGGGCACTGAAGCTTTCTTT.

Worth noting for this clone: The junction differs from germline at one of its ends, possibly a read error. The genes are TRBV28 and TRBJ2-7; 8 nucleotides align to TRBD1. The CDR3 length is 13 residues. The germline V gene has CDR1 MDHEN and CDR2 SYDVKM. This CDR3 is CAGRRQGTYEQYF. The CDR3 DNA reads as TGTGCCGGCAGAAGACAGGGGACCTACGAGCAGTACTTC.

This chain uses TRBV3-1 (or the pseudogene TRBV3-2) with TRBJ2-7; possibly TRBD1 for D (5 bases). The CDR3 is made up of 12 amino acids. Germline CDR1 is LGHDT and CDR2 is YNNKEL (reference sequence). The V end was cut by 4 bases, the J end by 6 bases, with 10 bases between. The CDR3 region has the DNA TGTGCCAGCAGCCTAGGGGAAGGCGAGCAGTACTTC. Its protein is CASSLGEGEQYF.